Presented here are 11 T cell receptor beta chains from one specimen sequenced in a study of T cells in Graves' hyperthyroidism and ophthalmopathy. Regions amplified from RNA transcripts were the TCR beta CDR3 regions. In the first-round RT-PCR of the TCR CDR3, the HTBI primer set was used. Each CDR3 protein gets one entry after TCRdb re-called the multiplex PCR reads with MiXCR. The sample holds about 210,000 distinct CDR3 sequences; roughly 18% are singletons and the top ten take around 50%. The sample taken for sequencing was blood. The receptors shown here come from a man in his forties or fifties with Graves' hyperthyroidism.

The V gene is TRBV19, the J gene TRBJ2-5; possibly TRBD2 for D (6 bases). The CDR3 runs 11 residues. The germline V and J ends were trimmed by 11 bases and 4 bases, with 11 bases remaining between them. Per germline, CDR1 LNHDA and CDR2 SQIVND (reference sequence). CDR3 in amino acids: CASGDGETQYF. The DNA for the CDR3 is TGTGCCTCGGGAGACGGAGAGACCCAGTACTTC.

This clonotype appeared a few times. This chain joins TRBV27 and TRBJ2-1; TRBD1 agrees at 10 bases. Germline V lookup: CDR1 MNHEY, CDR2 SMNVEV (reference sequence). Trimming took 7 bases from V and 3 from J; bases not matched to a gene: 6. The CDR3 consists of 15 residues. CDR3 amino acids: CASTPRDRGYNEQFF. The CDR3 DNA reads TGTGCCAGCACGCCCCGGGACAGGGGCTACAATGAGCAGTTCTTC.

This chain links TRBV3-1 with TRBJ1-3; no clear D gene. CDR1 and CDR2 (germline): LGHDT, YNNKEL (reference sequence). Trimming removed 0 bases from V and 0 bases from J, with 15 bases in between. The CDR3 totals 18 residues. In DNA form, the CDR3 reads TGTGCCAGCAGCCAAGATTGGTCTTCCAGGCCCTCTGGAAACACCATATATTTT. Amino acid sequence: CASSQDWSSRPSGNTIYF.

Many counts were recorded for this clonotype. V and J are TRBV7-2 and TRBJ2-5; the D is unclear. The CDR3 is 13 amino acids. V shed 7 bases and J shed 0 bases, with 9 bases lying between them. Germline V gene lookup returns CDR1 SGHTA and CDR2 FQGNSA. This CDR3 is CASTPVDQETQYF. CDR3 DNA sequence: TGTGCCAGCACCCCTGTAGACCAAGAGACCCAGTACTTC. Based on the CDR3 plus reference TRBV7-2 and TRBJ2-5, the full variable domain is GAGVSQSPSNKVTEKGKDVELRCDPISGHTALYWYRQSLGQGLEFLIYFQGNSAPDKSGLPSDRFSAERTGGSVSTLTIQRTQQEDSAVYLCASTPVDQETQYFGPGTRLLVL.

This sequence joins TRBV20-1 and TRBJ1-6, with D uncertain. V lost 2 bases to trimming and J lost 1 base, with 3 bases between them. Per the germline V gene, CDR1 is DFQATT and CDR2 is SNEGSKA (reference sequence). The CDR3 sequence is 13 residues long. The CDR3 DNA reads TGCAGTGCTAGACGGTCCTATAATTCACCCCTCCACTTT. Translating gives CSARRSYNSPLHF.

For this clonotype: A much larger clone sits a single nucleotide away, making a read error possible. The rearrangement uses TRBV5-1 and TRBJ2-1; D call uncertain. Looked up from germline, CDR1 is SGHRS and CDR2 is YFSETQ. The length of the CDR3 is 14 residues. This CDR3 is CANSLSPGNNEQFF. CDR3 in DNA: TGCGCCAACAGCTTGTCGCCAGGTAACAATGAGCAGTTCTTC.

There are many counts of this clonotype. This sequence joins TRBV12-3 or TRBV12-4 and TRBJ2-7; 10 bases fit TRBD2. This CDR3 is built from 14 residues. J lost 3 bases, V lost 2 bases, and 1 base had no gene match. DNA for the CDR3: TGTGCCAGCAGTTTACTAGCGGGAGTCTACGAGCAGTACTTC. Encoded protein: CASSLLAGVYEQYF.

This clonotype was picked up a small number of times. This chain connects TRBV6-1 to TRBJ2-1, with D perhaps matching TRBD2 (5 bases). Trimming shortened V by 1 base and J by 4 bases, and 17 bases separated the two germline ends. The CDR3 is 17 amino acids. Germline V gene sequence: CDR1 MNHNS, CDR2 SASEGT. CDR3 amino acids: CASSEDKLERLYNEQFF. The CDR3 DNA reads TGTGCCAGCAGTGAAGATAAACTAGAAAGGTTATACAATGAGCAGTTCTTC.

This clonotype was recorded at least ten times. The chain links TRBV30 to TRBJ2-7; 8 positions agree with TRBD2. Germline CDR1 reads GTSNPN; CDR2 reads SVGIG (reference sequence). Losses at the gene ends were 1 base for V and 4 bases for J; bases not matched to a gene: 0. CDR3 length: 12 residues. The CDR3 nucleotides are TGTGCCTGGAGTGCTAGCGGGTACGAGCAGTACTTC. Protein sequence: CAWSASGYEQYF.

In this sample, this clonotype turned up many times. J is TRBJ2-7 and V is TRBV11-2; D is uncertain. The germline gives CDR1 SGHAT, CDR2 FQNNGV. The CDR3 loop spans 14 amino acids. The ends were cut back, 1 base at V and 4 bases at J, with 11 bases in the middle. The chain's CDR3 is CASSLGGSLYEQYF. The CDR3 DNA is TGTGCCAGCAGCTTAGGAGGCAGCCTGTACGAGCAGTACTTC.

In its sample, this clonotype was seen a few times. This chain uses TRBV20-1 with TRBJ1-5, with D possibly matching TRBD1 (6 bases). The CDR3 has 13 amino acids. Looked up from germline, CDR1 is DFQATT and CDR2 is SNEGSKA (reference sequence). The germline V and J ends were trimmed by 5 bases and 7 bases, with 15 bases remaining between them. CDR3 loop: CSASQGLGQPQHF. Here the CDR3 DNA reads TGCAGTGCTTCTCAGGGGCTCGGGCAGCCCCAGCATTTT.